This TCR beta chain originates from a study of shared clonotypes between healthy human individuals. As defined, naive CD8 cells were CD45RO-negative and positively selected for CCR7, with terminally differentiated effector memory CD45RA+ cells excluded. The V end lost 2 bases, the J end lost 5 bases, and 15 bases lay between the germline ends. The CDR3 covers 16 residues. CDR1 and CDR2 from the germline V gene are MGHRA and YSYEKL. The table came from immunoSEQ multiplex PCR; TCRdb's copy has only in-frame clones and leaves some out. The data hold hundreds of thousands of clones, with 85% to 95% observed a single time.

The chain combines TRBV4-1 with TRBJ2-2; D uncertain. The specimen was naive CD8+ T cells sorted from blood. The sequence derives from a woman aged 30 to 39 in good health. The CDR3 DNA follows: TGCGCCAGCAGCCAAAGCCCTCACGGACCAACCGGGGAGCTGTTTTTT. Translation: CASSQSPHGPTGELFF.